The TCR beta chain described here comes from a study of beta chain features in type 1 diabetes (dated by TCRdb to 2017 to 2018). Context from the whole study: Patients and healthy donors did not differ in mean age, gender distribution, total cell number or subset yield. A total of around 110,000,000 sorted cells were examined across all samples, and RNA yield correlated strongly with the number of cells per subset. The study compared TCRB repertoires of sorted circulating CD4+ T cell subsets between recently diagnosed type 1 diabetes patients and matched healthy donors. Naive and central memory subsets were obtained from all 30 or so donors, but regulatory and stem cell-like memory subsets were isolated from only 8 patients and roughly eight healthy donors. Summary of the overall study and its limitations: Because cDNA rather than genomic DNA was sequenced, highly expressing activated cells could have been over-represented, although no difference in activation and CD3 levels was found between groups. PCR may preferentially amplify shorter templates, but because patient and control samples were amplified and corrected together, any resulting skew would affect both groups equally. HLA sub-analyses involved small numbers of individuals, so any influence of HLA type on TCRB rearrangement remained unresolved. The naive, central memory and regulatory TCRB repertoires appeared to resemble one another more closely among patients than among healthy donors. In all four CD4+ subsets, TCRB CDR3 length was moderately but significantly shorter in type 1 diabetes patients. At VDJ recombination sites, patients with type 1 diabetes made fewer insertions and deleted more nucleotides, a pattern implying thymic rearrangement abnormalities.

Taken from cysteine to phenylalanine, the CDR3 has 13 residues. Only the CDR3 DNA stays, 39 bases, in frame from base 1. Taken from the germline V gene, the CDR1 and CDR2 loops are MGHRA and YSYEKL. The V and J ends are trimmed by 4 bases and 6 bases, leaving 10 bases between them. All of the isolated RNA was reverse transcribed with the High Capacity cDNA Reverse Transcription Kit, so expressed TCRB transcripts were sequenced. Deep immunoSEQ sequencing was performed on naive, central memory and regulatory T cell samples, with an average of around 3.5 million total reads per sample. Sorted cells were lysed in RLT buffer and RNA was extracted with DNase-treated RNeasy Micro or Mini kits, depending on cell number. Each cell subset was processed on its own to prevent cross-contamination, while patient and healthy donor samples were processed together. The immunoSEQ multiplex PCR was used to amplify TCRB sequences from cDNA, generating 87-bp fragments that spanned the CDR3 region. Sequencing of the amplicons was performed on the Illumina HiSeq platform. The original methods were these. PCR bias was computationally corrected using synthetic template baselines, reads within Hamming distance 2 were collapsed, and singletons that could not be merged were discarded. Reads were aligned against IMGT to assign V, D and J genes, CDR3 length and insertions or deletions at six rearrangement sites. Clonotype counts were normalized to sorted cell number within each subset before computing true diversity and Gini coefficients with the tcR R package. The overlap coefficient, calculated on TCRB nucleotide sequences, was used to quantify repertoire sharing. TCRdb carries this immuneACCESS record with in-frame sequences only. Its versions omit some clonotypes, under half of them owing to an unresolved V gene in the studies checked, with the rest unexplained. The DNA was the basis for D and trimming; V, J and clone size are from that table. A total of 300,000 to 350,000 clones appear in this sample, 6.5% to 10% of them only once. The leading ten clones occupy around 0.45% of the sample.

This clone was detected a few times. Which antigen it targets is not known. No much larger clone exists at a distance of one base, and base qualities are not known. A single peripheral blood draw of around 0.11 L on average was collected from each donor into heparinised tubes. A BD FACSAria II was used to sort naive, central memory, regulatory and stem cell-like memory CD4+ T cells with a panel that included CD45RO, CCR7, CD25, CD127, CD95 and CD27. A purity above 95% was achieved for all sorted populations. PBMCs were separated immediately by Lymphoprep density gradient centrifugation and were stained directly, without being cultured. To minimize batch effects, samples were stained and sorted in pairs, one healthy donor with one patient per experiment.

Sequenced material: central memory CD4+ T cells from blood. The rearrangement joined TRBV4-1 to TRBJ1-5, with the D gene too uncertain to name. This TCR was sampled from a woman under 30 in good health. In nucleotides, the sequence is TGCGCCAGCAGCCTATCGATTCTTCAGCCCCAGCATTTT. It encodes CASSLSILQPQHF.